This T cell receptor beta chain was found in a study of neurological immune-mediated disorders. This clonotype has more than one count but fewer than ten. The target antigen is unknown. Synthesis of cDNA was performed by 5'RACE using 10-nucleotide random UMIs. TCRdb ran MiXCR on the 5' RACE reads and lists one entry per CDR3 protein. The sample contains more than 50,000 distinct CDR3 sequences, about 4% of which appear only once. Germline loops: CDR1 GTSNPN, CDR2 SVGIG (reference sequence). V gave up 1 base and J gave up 1 base; unmatched junction bases: 13. This CDR3 has 18 residues. The study's findings and limits: Private repertoires in all groups were suggested by the finding that expanded clones across subjects shared no CDR3 amino acid sequences.

J is TRBJ2-3 and V is TRBV30; 8 nucleotides match TRBD1. This TCR was recovered from a man aged 30-40 years with multiple sclerosis. Sequencing used PBMCs. DNA for the CDR3: TGTGCCTGGAGTGGGGGACAGGTTTCGGAAGGGGGCACAGATACGCAGTATTTT. Its protein product is CAWSGGQVSEGGTDTQYF. Variable domain in full (rest from reference TRBV30 and TRBJ2-3): SQTIHQWPATLVQPVGSPLSLECTVEGTSNPNLYWYRQAAGRGLQLLFYSVGIGQISSEVPQNLSASRPQDRQFILSSKKLLLSDSGFYLCAWSGGQVSEGGTDTQYFGPGTRLTVL.